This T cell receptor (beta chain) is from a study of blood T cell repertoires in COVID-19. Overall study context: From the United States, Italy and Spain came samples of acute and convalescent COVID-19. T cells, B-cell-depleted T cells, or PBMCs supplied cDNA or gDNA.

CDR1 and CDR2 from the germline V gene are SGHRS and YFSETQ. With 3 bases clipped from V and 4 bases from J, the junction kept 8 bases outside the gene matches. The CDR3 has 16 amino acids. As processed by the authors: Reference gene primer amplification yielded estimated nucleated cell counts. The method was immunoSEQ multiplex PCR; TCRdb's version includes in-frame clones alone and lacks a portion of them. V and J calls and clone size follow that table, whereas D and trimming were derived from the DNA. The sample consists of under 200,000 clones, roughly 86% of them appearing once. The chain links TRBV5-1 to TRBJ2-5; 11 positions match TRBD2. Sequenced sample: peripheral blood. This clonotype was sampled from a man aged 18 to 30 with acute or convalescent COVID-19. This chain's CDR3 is CASSSWTSGPAETQYF. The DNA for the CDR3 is TGCGCCAGCAGCTCCTGGACTAGCGGGCCGGCAGAGACCCAGTACTTC. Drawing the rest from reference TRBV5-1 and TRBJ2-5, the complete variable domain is KAGVTQTPRYLIKTRGQQVTLSCSPISGHRSVSWYQQTPGQGLQFLFEYFSETQRNKGNFPGRFSGRQFSNSRSEMNVSTLELGDSALYLCASSSWTSGPAETQYFGPGTRLLVL.